The 18 T cell receptor beta chains given below trace back to one sample, sequenced in a study of response to subunit inactivated influenza vaccine. MiXCR, applied by TCRdb to the RT-PCR reads, yields one record per CDR3 protein. This table holds around 790,000 distinct CDR3 sequences, less than 25% found once. The sequenced sample was PBMCs from blood, obtained roughly 5 days after vaccination. These receptors were obtained from a man over 45 who received an inactivated influenza vaccine.

The chain joins TRBV12-3 or TRBV12-4 to TRBJ1-2, with D unclear. The CDR3 totals 13 residues. Between the trimmed V and J ends, which lost 5 bases and 0 bases, there was a span of 7 bases. CDR3 coding DNA: TGTGCCAGCAGTGCACCCACTAACTATGGCTACACCTTC. Translated: CASSAPTNYGYTF.

This clonotype was detected only a few times. V gene TRBV12-3 or TRBV12-4 combines with J gene TRBJ2-2; no clear D. V was cut by 5 bases and J by 6 bases, with 10 bases left in between. CDR3 length equals 13 residues. The CDR3 DNA reads as TGTGCCAGCAGTCGGACCGGCGCCGGGGAGCTGTTTTTT. It is translated as CASSRTGAGELFF.

Concerning this clonotype itself: The junction does not match germline at one end; this may be a read error. V is TRBV7-9 and J is TRBJ2-7; unclear D gene. The CDR3 totals 11 residues. Germline lookup yields CDR1 SEHNR and CDR2 FQNEAQ (reference sequence). CDR3 sequence: CASITPYEQNF. CDR3 coding DNA: TGTGCCAGCATCACTCCGTACGAGCAGAACTTC.

For this clonotype: A single base separates this from a much larger clone, so it may be a read error. The gene calls are TRBV12-3 or TRBV12-4 and TRBJ2-2; 7 bases are a match to TRBD1. The CDR3 sequence is 15 residues long. Trimming at V came to 3 bases and at J to 1 base, leaving 2 bases not matched to a gene. CDR3 residues: CASSFGQVNTGELFF. In nucleotides, the CDR3 is TGTGCCAGCAGTTTTGGACAGGTGAACACCGGGGAGCTGTTTTTT.

CDR3 sequence: CASSLSRAVRYGYTF. DNA of the CDR3: TGTGCCAGCAGTTTATCGAGGGCAGTACGCTATGGCTACACCTTC. The chain carries TRBV27 and TRBJ1-2; no clear D gene. V lost 0 bases and J lost 4, with 12 bases in between. From germline, CDR1 is MNHEY and CDR2 SMNVEV (reference sequence). The CDR3 contains 15 residues.

The chain is built from TRBV18 and TRBJ2-7; the D gene is possibly TRBD2 (6 bases). This CDR3 region has 16 residues. V was clipped by 1 base and J by 5 bases, with 18 bases between them. The V gene's germline CDR1 is KGHSH and CDR2 LQKENI. In DNA, the CDR3 is TGTGCCAGCTCACCACAGTCGGTGGTTTTAGCGGACGAGCAGTACTTC. As protein: CASSPQSVVLADEQYF.

The chain employs TRBV7-8 and TRBJ2-7; D not certain. This CDR3 spans 13 amino acids. With 0 bases removed from V and 6 bases from J, the gap between germline ends came to 9 bases. CDR1 and CDR2 (germline): SGHVS, FQNEAQ. CDR3 nucleotide sequence: TGTGCCAGCAGCTTAGCGCTTGACGGCGAGCAGTACTTC. Residues: CASSLALDGEQYF. The entire variable domain, with the rest obtained from reference TRBV7-8 and TRBJ2-7, is as follows: GAGVSQSPRYKVAKRGQDVALRCDPISGHVSLFWYQQALGQGPEFLTYFQNEAQLDKSGLPSDRFFAERPEGSVSTLKIQRTQQEDSAVYLCASSLALDGEQYFGPGTRLTVT.

The chain links TRBV5-1 to TRBJ1-1; D gene uncertain. Trimming stripped 5 bases from V and 0 bases from J, with 11 bases between. The CDR3 sequence is 14 residues long. Per the germline V gene, CDR1 is SGHRS and CDR2 is YFSETQ. The CDR3, as DNA: TGCGCCAGCAGATTCGACGGCTTGAACACTGAAGCTTTCTTT. This translates into CASRFDGLNTEAFF.

The rearrangement uses TRBV4-1 and TRBJ2-7; maybe TRBD2 (5 bases). This CDR3 has 13 residues. Germline V gene lookup returns CDR1 MGHRA and CDR2 YSYEKL. The V gene lost 4 bases and the J gene lost 4 bases, with 11 bases spanning the gap. As DNA, the CDR3 is TGCGCCAGCAGCCGGACTGATGGGTACGAGCAGTACTTC. Protein: CASSRTDGYEQYF.

The chain recombines TRBV6-1 with TRBJ2-7; 8 bases are a match to TRBD1. Per germline, CDR1 MNHNS and CDR2 SASEGT. This CDR3 comprises 14 residues. J was trimmed by 5 bases and V by 3 bases; bases with no gene match: 6. The CDR3 nucleotides read TGTGCCAGCAGTGAGAGGACAGGGATCCACGAGCAGTACTTC. Amino acid sequence: CASSERTGIHEQYF.

V and J are TRBV7-8 and TRBJ1-6; 7 bases line up with TRBD1. The CDR3 is made up of 17 amino acids. The V gene's germline CDR1 is SGHVS and CDR2 FQNEAQ. Trimming removed 1 base from V and 9 bases from J; junction bases left unmatched: 12. In DNA form, the CDR3 reads TGTGCCAGCAGCTTAGGTCCACAGACAGGGTTCGGTTCACCCCTCCACTTT. Protein sequence: CASSLGPQTGFGSPLHF.

This clonotype was counted only a few times. V is TRBV20-1 and J is TRBJ1-5; 10 bases agree with TRBD1. V lost 2 bases and J lost 4; bases outside the gene matches: 5. From germline, CDR1 is DFQATT and CDR2 SNEGSKA (reference sequence). CDR3 length: 15 residues. CDR3 DNA sequence: TGCAGTGCTAGACGGACAGGGGGGCTGAATCAGCCCCAGCATTTT. Its protein product is CSARRTGGLNQPQHF.

V usage is TRBV4-2 and J usage is TRBJ2-5, with TRBD1 matching 8 bases. Germline CDR1 and CDR2: LGHNA and YNFKEQ. V shed 4 bases and J 2 bases; nucleotides not matched to a gene: 12. The CDR3 contains 17 residues. The CDR3 DNA reads TGTGCCAGCAGCCCCCGAGGGCAGGGGGCCCTACAAGAGACCCAGTACTTC. Protein: CASSPRGQGALQETQYF.

The V call is TRBV20-1, the J call TRBJ2-7, with TRBD2 as a possible D gene (5 bases). Germline V CDR1 and CDR2: DFQATT, SNEGSKA (reference sequence). This CDR3 is 12 amino acids long. V was shortened by 6 bases and J by 6 bases, with 15 bases between the two germline ends. CDR3 coding DNA: TGCAGTGCCGGGGAACACTGGGGCGAGCAGTACTTC. Its protein product is CSAGEHWGEQYF.

This clonotype occurred many times. The chain carries TRBV12-3 or TRBV12-4 and TRBJ2-3, with D possibly TRBD1 on 5 matching bases. There are 14 residues in the CDR3. The V end lost 7 bases, the J end lost 2 bases, and 13 bases lay between the germline ends. Here the CDR3 DNA reads TGTGCCAGCACCCGGTTGGACACCACAGATACGCAGTATTTT. Its translation: CASTRLDTTDTQYF.

This clonotype has only a few counts. This chain joins TRBV12-3 or TRBV12-4 and TRBJ2-7; 7 bases are shared with TRBD2. CDR3 size: 14 residues. J gave up 0 bases and V 5 bases, and 4 bases lay outside the gene matches. The chain's CDR3 is CASSRSGASYEQYF. CDR3 DNA sequence: TGTGCCAGCAGTCGAAGCGGGGCCTCCTACGAGCAGTACTTC.

This chain connects TRBV27 to TRBJ2-7; 11 positions match TRBD2. Germline trimming cut 6 bases from V and 5 bases from J; bases unmatched to any gene: 9. Germline assignment: CDR1 MNHEY and CDR2 SMNVEV (reference sequence). The CDR3 consists of 15 residues. The CDR3 sequence: CASRRLAGPNHEQYF. CDR3 nucleotides: TGTGCCAGCAGACGACTAGCGGGACCTAATCACGAGCAGTACTTC.

V usage is TRBV7-3 and J usage is TRBJ2-1, with D tentatively TRBD1 or TRBD2 (6 bases each). CDR1 and CDR2 from the germline V gene are SGHTA and FQGTGA. Trimming shortened V by 1 base and J by 2 bases, and 9 bases separated the two germline ends. The CDR3 extends over 15 amino acids. Here the CDR3 DNA reads TGTGCCAGCAGCTTAATGGGGGGCCCCTACAATGAGCAGTTCTTC. Protein product: CASSLMGGPYNEQFF.